This T cell receptor beta chain was retrieved from a study of T cell repertoires in cytomegalovirus infection (dated by TCRdb to the late 2010s). For context, the study as a whole: Donor HLA type was relevant to the analysis, as public TCR beta signatures indicated carriage of CMV infection together with the matching HLA type.

This clonotype was observed many times. This receptor's antigen is unknown. No base-level quality is on record; no much larger clone is a single base apart. What the work shows at the level of the full study, not this receptor alone: Carriers of CMV infection plus the relevant HLA type were discriminated by the cumulative frequency of public TCR beta family members in the study cohort and in an independent approximately 400-donor cohort. The ex vivo response was dominated by HLA-C-restricted CMV-specific TCR beta clonotypes, and the single most frequent clonotype in two of eight donors was supplied by these HLA-C-restricted clonotypes.

Sequencing used an Illumina HiSeq 1500. TCRdb reanalyzed the raw reads on its own, using fastp at Q25 for trimming and MiXCR for clone calling, and kept in-frame beta chains. Duplicate CDR3 protein sequences are folded into a single record with the most common DNA and genes. Present in this sample are hundreds of thousands of distinct CDR3 sequences, roughly 10% of which were seen just once. The top ten hold about 9.4% of the sample. The clonotype comes from a human donor in good health (CMV status not recorded). Some clones in this sample may be carry-over from other donors' samples. Sequencing used PBMCs.

The CDR3 sequence is CASSITNQPQHF. The DNA reads as follows: TGTGCCAGCAGTATCACAAATCAGCCCCAGCATTTT. The chain joins TRBV12-3 or TRBV12-4 to TRBJ1-5; confidence is insufficient to name the D gene. V is reduced by 5 bases and J by 4 bases, leaving a spacing of 6 bases between them. The CDR3 contains 12 residues, cysteine and phenylalanine counted. Only the CDR3 DNA stays, 36 bases, in frame from base 1.